The 3 T cell receptor beta chains listed next were all sequenced from one sample in a study of technical replicates of blood from a few donors (TCRdb year 2017). Libraries were constructed by the immunoSEQ multiplex PCR assay. The clones in this table, taken by TCRdb from immuneACCESS, are in-frame only. Not every clone is retained; where verified, under half of the shortfall comes from an unresolved V gene, and the cause of the rest is unknown. A total of tens of thousands of clones appear in this sample, around nine tenths of them only once. Roughly 4% of the sample is in the top ten clones. Source material: PBMCs. Receptors were obtained from a human donor in good health. Some clones in this sample may be carry-over from other donors' samples.

Turning to this clone: Other DNA sequences of this sample code for an identical CDR3. CDR3 DNA: TGCAGTGCTAGACAGAACACTGAAGCTTTCTTT. Its protein is CSARQNTEAFF. The chain carries TRBV20-1 and TRBJ1-1; D gene ambiguous. Germline V lookup: CDR1 DFQATT, CDR2 SNEGSKA (reference sequence). Trimming took off 2 bases at V and 1 base at J, with 2 bases between the two ends. The CDR3 runs to 11 residues.

V usage is TRBV4-2 and J usage is TRBJ1-6; 7 nucleotides match TRBD1. With 4 bases clipped from V and 7 bases from J, the junction kept 7 bases outside the gene matches. CDR1 is LGHNA, CDR2 YNFKEQ, per germline. CDR3 length: 15 residues. The CDR3 region has the DNA TGTGCCAGCAGCCTAGGACAGGACTTGAATTCACCCCTCCACTTT. It translates to CASSLGQDLNSPLHF.

This sequence joins TRBV4-1 and TRBJ1-5, with D unresolved. The CDR3 spans 15 residues. Trimming left V 4 bases short and J 0 bases short, with 10 bases between. The germline V gene has CDR1 MGHRA and CDR2 YSYEKL. The CDR3 sequence is CASSLEQSSNQPQHF. The DNA for the CDR3 is TGCGCCAGCAGCCTTGAGCAATCTAGCAATCAGCCCCAGCATTTT.